This T cell receptor (beta chain) was obtained from a study of blood T cell repertoires in COVID-19. For the study at large: Donors in the United States, Italy and Spain gave samples during acute or convalescent COVID-19. T cells, B-cell-depleted T cells, or PBMCs supplied cDNA or gDNA.

In the authors' workflow: Amplification of reference gene primers was used by the study to estimate nucleated cell counts. Measured with immunoSEQ multiplex PCR; TCRdb has only the in-frame clones, and not every one. D and trimming were read from the DNA, whereas the V and J calls and clone size are those reported in that table. The profile shows 250,000 to 350,000 clones, 88% of them singletons. V shed 4 bases and J 1 base; nucleotides not matched to a gene: 6. From germline, CDR1 is LGHDT and CDR2 YNNKEL (reference sequence). The CDR3 extends over 15 amino acids. The sequence was collected from a man in his late teens or twenties with active or convalescent COVID-19. Sequenced: peripheral blood. The J gene is TRBJ1-1, the V gene TRBV3-1 (or the pseudogene TRBV3-2), with 7 positions matching TRBD1. The CDR3 sequence: CASSPTGTANTEAFF. The CDR3 region has the DNA TGTGCCAGCAGCCCTACCGGGACAGCGAACACTGAAGCTTTCTTT.